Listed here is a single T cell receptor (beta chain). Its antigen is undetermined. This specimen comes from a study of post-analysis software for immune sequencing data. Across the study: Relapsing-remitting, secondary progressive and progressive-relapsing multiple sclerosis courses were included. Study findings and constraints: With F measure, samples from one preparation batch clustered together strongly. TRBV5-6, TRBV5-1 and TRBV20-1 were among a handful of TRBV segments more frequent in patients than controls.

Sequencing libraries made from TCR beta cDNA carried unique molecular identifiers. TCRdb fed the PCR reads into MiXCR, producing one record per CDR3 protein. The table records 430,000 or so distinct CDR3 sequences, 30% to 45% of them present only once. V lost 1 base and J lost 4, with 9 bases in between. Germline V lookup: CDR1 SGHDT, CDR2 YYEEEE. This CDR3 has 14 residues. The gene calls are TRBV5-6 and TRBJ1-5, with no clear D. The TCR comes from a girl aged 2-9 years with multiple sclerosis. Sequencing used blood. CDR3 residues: CASSLNTGNQPQHF. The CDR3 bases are TGTGCCAGCAGCTTGAACACGGGGAATCAGCCCCAGCATTTT.